This TCR beta chain was sequenced during a study of blood T cell repertoires in COVID-19. Study context: Samples taken during acute and convalescent COVID-19 were collected in the United States, Italy and Spain. PBMCs, B-cell-depleted T cells, or T cells provided the cDNA or gDNA that made up the material.

Sequencing was performed with immunoSEQ multiplex PCR; in TCRdb, only in-frame clones are kept and a portion is missing. The table lists some 200,000 clones, around 94% of them singletons. CDR3 length: 12 amino acids. The ends were cut back, 6 bases at V and 6 bases at J, with 9 bases in the middle. Seattle cases were enrolled at active infection and followed longitudinally. The clonotype comes from a man aged 25-40 years with COVID-19, enrolled during active disease. The J gene is TRBJ1-5, the V gene TRBV12-3 or TRBV12-4, with D unresolved. Specimen: peripheral blood. In DNA form, the CDR3 reads TGTGCCAGCAGCGCGGGAACTCAGCCCCAGCATTTT. Translation: CASSAGTQPQHF.